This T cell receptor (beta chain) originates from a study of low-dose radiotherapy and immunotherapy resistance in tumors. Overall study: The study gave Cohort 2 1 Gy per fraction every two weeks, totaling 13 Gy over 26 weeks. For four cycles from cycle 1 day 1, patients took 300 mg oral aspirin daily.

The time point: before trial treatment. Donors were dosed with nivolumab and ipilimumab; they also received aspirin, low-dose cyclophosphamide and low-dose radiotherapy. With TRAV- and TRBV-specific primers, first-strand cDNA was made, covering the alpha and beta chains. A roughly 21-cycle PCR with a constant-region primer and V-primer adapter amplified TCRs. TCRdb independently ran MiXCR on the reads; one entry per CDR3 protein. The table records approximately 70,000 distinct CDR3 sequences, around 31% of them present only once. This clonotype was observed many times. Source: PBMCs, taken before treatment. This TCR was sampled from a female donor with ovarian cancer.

CDR3 protein: CASTGVGGNTEAFF. DNA for the CDR3: TGTGCCAGCACCGGAGTTGGGGGCAACACTGAAGCTTTCTTT. J is TRBJ1-1 and V is TRBV7-2; maybe TRBD1 (6 bases). With 7 bases removed from V and 2 bases from J, the gap between germline ends came to 14 bases. Germline-derived CDR1 and CDR2 are SGHTA and FQGNSA. There are 14 residues in the CDR3.